Listed here are 8 T cell receptor beta chains from one sample, sequenced in a study of T cells after yellow fever vaccination. TCRdb reanalysed the 5' RACE reads using MiXCR and keeps one entry per CDR3 protein. Among about 330,000 distinct CDR3 sequences listed, approximately 4% were seen once. The sequencing used PBMCs, collected 5 days after the yellow fever booster vaccination. The receptors stem from a man aged 18 to 30 who received the YFV17D yellow fever vaccine.

This clonotype was seen ten or more times. The chain's CDR3 is CATGLAGNEQYV. The CDR3 DNA is TGTGCCACCGGACTAGCGGGGAACGAGCAGTACGTC. The chain links TRBV10-3 to TRBJ2-7, with 12 bases aligning to TRBD2. V trimming: 10 bases; J trimming: 5 bases; junction bases outside the gene matches: 3. From germline, CDR1 is ENHRY and CDR2 SYGVKD. This CDR3 comprises 12 residues.

The chain combines TRBV15 with TRBJ1-3; maybe TRBD1 (6 bases). The germline V and J ends were trimmed by 8 bases and 4 bases, with 15 bases remaining between them. This CDR3 contains 14 residues. Germline V gene sequence: CDR1 LNHNV, CDR2 YYDKDF (reference sequence). Here the CDR3 DNA reads TGTGCCACCTCCCCGGGGGGGCTAGGAAACACCATATATTTT. Its translation is CATSPGGLGNTIYF.

This clonotype was detected many times. This rearrangement joins TRBV5-1 to TRBJ1-6, with TRBD1 as a possible D gene (5 bases). Germline values: CDR1 SGHRS, CDR2 YFSETQ. The CDR3 sequence is 15 residues long. V was cut by 4 bases and J by 14 bases, with 22 bases left in between. CDR3 sequence reads: CASSTSGFPLDALHF. As DNA, the CDR3 is TGCGCCAGCAGCACATCAGGGTTTCCGCTCGATGCCCTCCACTTT.

The chain combines TRBV15 with TRBJ1-2; D is undetermined. CDR3 length equals 15 residues. Germline lookup yields CDR1 LNHNV and CDR2 YYDKDF (reference sequence). The V end lost 3 bases, the J end lost 1 base, and 12 bases lay between the germline ends. The DNA for the CDR3 is TGTGCCACCAGCAGGGCCGCAAGCTTTAACTATGGCTACACCTTC. Its translation is CATSRAASFNYGYTF.

The rearrangement links TRBV4-1 to TRBJ2-2, with D possibly being TRBD1 or TRBD2 (5 bases each). This CDR3 spans 16 amino acids. Germline CDR1 is MGHRA and CDR2 is YSYEKL. Trimming left V 4 bases short and J 7 bases short, with 19 bases between. In DNA, the CDR3 is TGCGCCAGCAGCCGCCTCGGGGCGGACGGCGGCGGGGAGCTGTTTTTT. This sequence encodes CASSRLGADGGGELFF.

The gene calls are TRBV20-1 and TRBJ1-3, with D unresolved. V shed 3 bases and J shed 9 bases, with 15 bases lying between them. The CDR3 is 13 amino acids. CDR1 is DFQATT, CDR2 SNEGSKA, per germline (reference sequence). CDR3 region: CSARFRPETTIYF. In DNA form, the CDR3 reads TGCAGTGCTAGGTTTAGGCCAGAGACCACCATATATTTT.

This clonotype occurred a few times. The chain employs TRBV4-3 and TRBJ1-6, with 7 positions matching TRBD1. CDR1 is LGHNA and CDR2 is YSLEER in the germline V gene. The length of the CDR3 is 19 residues. V lost 5 bases, J lost 10 bases, and 23 bases stayed unmatched. CDR3 bases: TGCGCCAGCAGCACGGGTCCACAGGGGAGGACTAGGGTATGGTCACCCCTCCACTTT. Amino acid sequence: CASSTGPQGRTRVWSPLHF.

This chain joins TRBV2 and TRBJ2-1; 7 nucleotides align to TRBD2. Germline assignment: CDR1 SNHLY and CDR2 FYNNEI. The CDR3 length is 12 residues. Unmatched junction bases numbered 13, after V lost 8 bases and J lost 15 bases. The CDR3 DNA is TGTGCCAGCTCAGAGTTGGGAGGGAGTAGGTTCTTC. Protein: CASSELGGSRFF.